Described below is a single TCR beta chain sequence and its context. Antigen specificity is unknown. This sample was included in a study of cytomegalovirus exposure and HLA in healthy donors. Overall study findings and caveats: Overall, approximately 150 TCR beta chains were annotated as cytomegalovirus-associated. The productive fraction for most TCR beta V segments was about 90% or about 30% in an earlier analysis. It was reported in a later analysis that an Asian-associated ancestry cluster showed fewer N-insertions than the roughly 710-donor mean. On later analysis, the bulk of CMV-associated TCR beta chains appeared to be HLA-restricted.

Germline-derived CDR1 and CDR2 are LGHNA and YNFKEQ. The CDR3 has 15 amino acids. The J segment lost 1 base and the V segment lost 4 bases, leaving 3 bases of the junction unmatched. It was with 60 Vbeta and 13 Jbeta primers that the PCR ran. Libraries were prepared by immunoSEQ multiplex PCR; TCRdb keeps only in-frame clonotypes and omits some of them. Of approximately 85,000 clones in the sample, more than 65% were seen once. Material: PBMCs. The TCR was taken from a woman aged 40 to 49 in good health and CMV-seropositive. The chain is built from TRBV4-2 and TRBJ1-2; 10 bases align to TRBD1. For the CDR3, the DNA is TGTGCCAGCAGCCGCGGACAGGGGGGTAACTATGGCTACACCTTC. It specifies CASSRGQGGNYGYTF.